This TCR beta chain was documented in a study of CD8 T cells in Susac syndrome. In the case of this clonotype: Its antigen is not identified.

CD8+ and CD4+ blood T cells underwent TCR beta sequencing. Study results and caveats: The authors acknowledged that their TCR sequencing and HLA analysis involved a relatively small number of individuals.

After extraction with the RNeasy kit, roughly 0.5 to 1 ug of the RNA was reverse transcribed using random hexamers. A multiplex approach, immunoSEQ multiplex PCR, amplified TCR beta CDR3 across 54 Vbeta and 13 Jbeta. TCRdb re-derived calls from the immunoSEQ multiplex PCR reads in MiXCR, one entry per CDR3 protein. The profile shows around 300,000 distinct CDR3 sequences, just over 90% of them singletons. Germline V gives CDR1 SEHNR, CDR2 FQNEAQ (reference sequence). Trimming at V came to 2 bases and at J to 5 bases, leaving 8 bases not matched to a gene. The CDR3 totals 18 residues. The receptor was derived from a human donor with multiple sclerosis. The sample comprised CD4+ T cells from PBMCs. V and J are TRBV7-9 and TRBJ2-2; the match to TRBD2 covers 13 bases. As DNA, the CDR3 is TGTGCCAGCAGCTTAAAAACTAGCGGGAGGGCCAGTACCGGGGAGCTGTTTTTT. Translated, it gives CASSLKTSGRASTGELFF.